This T cell receptor (beta chain) appears in the sequencing data of a study of memory CD8 T cells in hepatitis C reinfection. Whole-study context: HCV reinfection meant a positive HCV RNA test after two negative tests at least 60 days apart. Samples before reinfection came 55 to 20 weeks prior to detection.

Trimming took 2 bases from V and 5 from J; bases not matched to a gene: 7. Germline assignment: CDR1 MNHNY and CDR2 SVGAGI (reference sequence). This CDR3 region has 16 residues. Profiled with immunoSEQ multiplex PCR; TCRdb holds only in-frame clones, not every one. Of under 60,000 clones listed, about 90% were seen once; the top ten hold 1%. As to time point: pre-reinfection, 55 to 20 weeks before reinfection detection. No in vitro expansion preceded TCR sequencing of the sorted cells. Control naive CD8 T cells came from a couple of donors at all three reinfection time points. A remark on this clone: Its specificity is unknown. The sample contains more than one DNA sequence encoding this CDR3.

The study, taken as a whole, reports: Conclusions on public clonotypes and secondary clearance were not definitive with about 5 donors.

This sequence joins TRBV6-6 and TRBJ2-1; 9 bases align to TRBD1. The sample consisted of naive CD8+ T cells sorted from blood. This clonotype was sampled from a man in his late teens or twenties with hepatitis C virus infection. Here the CDR3 reads CASSYGGQGFHNEQFF. The CDR3 DNA reads as TGTGCCAGCAGTTACGGAGGACAGGGGTTTCACAATGAGCAGTTCTTC.